A selection of T cell receptor beta chains follows, all from one sample in a study of OX40 agonist ivuxolimab in advanced cancers. Data came from immunoSEQ multiplex PCR; TCRdb stores just in-frame clones and leaves some out. The sample has around 25,000 clones, 65% to 80% seen once; the top ten hold 14%. The starting material was CD4+ or CD8+ T cells sorted from blood, obtained in a trial of the OX40 agonist ivuxolimab. The receptor set was obtained from an adult with an advanced solid tumor such as melanoma, head and neck, liver or kidney cancer. Each CDR3 is given with its conserved first and last residue. D genes are given only for firm matches. The listing skips clone size in some rows; elsewhere it reads once, few, many or a size class.

CDR3aa	CDR3nt	d_gene	abundance	len	v_gene	j_gene
CASNPGLAVNEQFF	TGTGCCAGCAACCCGGGACTAGCTGTCAATGAGCAGTTCTTC	TRBD2	.	14	TRBV2	TRBJ2-1
CASSRTQETQYF	TGTGCCAGCAGCCGGACACAAGAGACCCAGTACTTC	.	.	12	TRBV7-9	TRBJ2-5
CASSLEGRGDEQYF	TGCGCCAGCAGCTTGGAGGGCAGGGGCGACGAGCAGTACTTC	.	.	14	TRBV5-1	TRBJ2-7
CASSERQGEGNEKLFF	TGTGCCAGCAGCGAACGACAGGGGGAGGGTAATGAAAAACTGTTTTTT	TRBD1	.	16	TRBV9	TRBJ1-4
CASSNRDRVGGYGYTF	TGTGCCAGCAGCAACCGGGACAGGGTTGGGGGCTATGGCTACACCTTC	TRBD1	.	16	TRBV13	TRBJ1-2
CASSLDGVDTQYF	TGCGCCAGCAGCCTGGACGGAGTGGATACGCAGTATTTT	.	.	13	TRBV4-3	TRBJ2-3
CASRETGVAEAFF	TGTGCCAGCAGGGAAACAGGGGTGGCTGAAGCTTTCTTT	TRBD1	.	13	TRBV11-2	TRBJ1-1
CASSLGGQETQYF	TGTGCCAGCAGCTTAGGAGGACAAGAGACCCAGTACTTC	.	.	13	TRBV13	TRBJ2-5
CASSGRLNWGQETQYF	TGTGCCAGCAGCGGACGATTAAATTGGGGTCAAGAGACCCAGTACTTC	.	.	16	TRBV2	TRBJ2-5
CASSHGQGAREQYF	TGTGCCAGCAGTCACGGACAGGGGGCCCGCGAGCAGTACTTC	TRBD1	.	14	TRBV2	TRBJ2-7
CASSTIYPQGSGNTIYF	TGTGCCAGCAGTACGATCTACCCTCAGGGTTCGGGAAACACCATATATTTT	.	.	17	TRBV28	TRBJ1-3
CASSQRQVSGELFF	TGTGCCAGCAGTCAACGACAAGTATCCGGGGAGCTGTTTTTT	.	once	14	TRBV5-8	TRBJ2-2
CASSRQGASAYEQYF	TGTGCCAGCTCTCGACAGGGGGCATCGGCCTACGAGCAGTACTTC	TRBD1	few	15	TRBV19	TRBJ2-7
CAIREGGLSTDTQYF	TGTGCCATCAGGGAAGGGGGCCTTAGCACAGATACGCAGTATTTT	TRBD1	.	15	TRBV10-3	TRBJ2-3
CASSRGRQNQPQHF	TGTGCCAGCAGCCGAGGACGGCAAAATCAGCCCCAGCATTTT	.	.	14	TRBV11-3	TRBJ1-5
CASKLGGWEGQPQHF	TGTGCCAGCAAATTGGGCGGTTGGGAGGGCCAGCCCCAGCATTTT	.	.	15	TRBV27	TRBJ1-5
CASSSNGGAVSNQPQHF	TGTGCCAGCAGCTCTAATGGTGGGGCGGTTAGCAATCAGCCCCAGCATTTT	.	.	17	TRBV7-9	TRBJ1-5
CASSSRQGYTEAFF	TGTGCCAGCAGCTCCAGACAGGGTTACACTGAAGCTTTCTTT	TRBD1	once	14	TRBV5-5	TRBJ1-1
CASSETPAGELFF	TGTGCCAGCAGCGAGACCCCGGCCGGGGAGCTGTTTTTT	.	.	13	TRBV7-3	TRBJ2-2
CSVVPSGEGQYF	TGCAGCGTTGTACCTAGCGGGGAGGGCCAGTACTTC	TRBD2	.	12	TRBV29-1	TRBJ2-5
CASSFTGPTGYTF	TGTGCCAGCAGCTTCACAGGCCCGACCGGCTACACCTTC	.	.	13	TRBV5-6	TRBJ1-2
CASSSGEEETQYF	TGTGCCAGCAGTTCTGGGGAGGAAGAGACCCAGTACTTC	.	few	13	TRBV6-5	TRBJ2-5
CASRRGEETQYF	TGTGCCAGCAGGCGGGGGGAAGAGACCCAGTACTTC	TRBD2	.	12	TRBV5-4	TRBJ2-5
CASSTGTGVYGYTF	TGTGCCAGTAGCACAGGGACAGGGGTGTATGGCTACACCTTC	TRBD1	.	14	TRBV19	TRBJ1-2
CASSHGLAGDYEQYF	TGTGCCAGCAGCCACGGACTAGCGGGGGACTACGAGCAGTACTTC	TRBD2	once	15	TRBV6-5	TRBJ2-7
CASRNPGANNEQFF	TGTGCCAGCCGTAATCCGGGGGCCAACAATGAGCAGTTCTTC	.	.	14	TRBV27	TRBJ2-1
CASSQVGPGQGMAEQYF	TGCGCCAGCAGCCAAGTAGGCCCGGGACAGGGAATGGCCGAGCAGTACTTC	TRBD1	.	17	TRBV4-3	TRBJ2-7
CASSYNQGVYEQYF	TGTGCCAGCAGTTACAATCAGGGCGTATACGAGCAGTACTTC	.	once	14	TRBV6-5	TRBJ2-7
CASTVGDISYGYTF	TGTGCCAGCACCGTAGGGGACATATCCTATGGCTACACCTTC	.	medium-sized	14	TRBV9	TRBJ1-2
CAWSAGTSDEQYF	TGTGCCTGGAGCGCCGGGACTAGCGACGAGCAGTACTTC	TRBD2	once	13	TRBV30	TRBJ2-7
CASKDRGDRPLHF	TGTGCCAGCAAGGACAGGGGGGATCGGCCCCTCCACTTT	TRBD1	.	13	TRBV6-1	TRBJ1-6
CASSIGGAQPQHF	TGTGCCAGTAGTATCGGGGGGGCCCAGCCCCAGCATTTT	.	medium-sized	13	TRBV19	TRBJ1-5
CASSLGTSRANTGELFF	TGTGCCAGCAGCCTTGGGACTAGCCGTGCGAACACCGGGGAGCTGTTTTTT	TRBD2	.	17	TRBV4-2	TRBJ2-2
CASSATTSGTGGDTQYF	TGTGCCAGCAGCGCGACAACCTCCGGGACAGGAGGAGATACGCAGTATTTT	TRBD1	.	17	TRBV7-9	TRBJ2-3
CASSPATGPGFNEQFF	TGTGCCAGCTCACCAGCTACAGGCCCTGGCTTCAATGAGCAGTTCTTC	.	once	16	TRBV18	TRBJ2-1
CASSEAPWTTYEQYF	TGTGCCAGCAGTGAAGCGCCCTGGACAACCTACGAGCAGTACTTC	.	few	15	TRBV6-1	TRBJ2-7
CASRREGSGNTIYF	TGTGCCAGCAGGAGGGAAGGCTCTGGAAACACCATATATTTT	.	.	14	TRBV5-4	TRBJ1-3
CASCLTSLATNEKLFF	TGTGCCAGCTGCTTAACGTCCCTCGCAACTAATGAAAAACTGTTTTTT	.	few	16	TRBV5-5	TRBJ1-4
CAWSVGGGTEAFF	TGTGCCTGGAGTGTAGGTGGGGGCACTGAAGCTTTCTTT	.	.	13	TRBV30	TRBJ1-1
CASGLVGPQHF	TGTGCTAGTGGTTTGGTCGGGCCCCAGCATTTT	.	once	11	TRBV12-5	TRBJ1-5
CASSLDPEQYF	TGTGCCAGCAGCTTAGATCCCGAGCAGTACTTC	.	.	11	TRBV7-9	TRBJ2-7
CASRTTGGEQYF	TGTGCCAGCAGGACTACAGGGGGCGAGCAGTACTTC	TRBD1	.	12	TRBV27	TRBJ2-7